The rows below give T cell receptor beta chains drawn from one sample of a study of OX40 agonist ivuxolimab in advanced cancers. Profiled with immunoSEQ multiplex PCR; TCRdb holds only in-frame clones, not every one. The table shows about 26,000 clones, with about 70% occurring only once. Sample: CD4+ or CD8+ T cells sorted from blood, taken in a trial of the OX40 agonist ivuxolimab. These receptors were collected from an adult with an advanced solid tumor such as melanoma, head and neck, liver or kidney cancer. Each CDR3 is given with its conserved first and last residue. Fields, in order: J gene, V gene, CDR3 length, D gene, clone size, CDR3 protein, CDR3 DNA. The D gene is left open where the match is weak. Expanded clones get a size class; other rows say once, few or many, or leave the size out.

J: TRBJ2-1; V: TRBV7-2; length: 15; D: -; size: few; CDR3: CASSLGGADYNEQFF; DNA: TGTGCCAGCAGCTTAGGGGGGGCCGACTACAATGAGCAGTTCTTC
J: TRBJ1-5; V: TRBV7-9; length: 14; D: -; size: -; CDR3: CASSFGSDDQPQHF; DNA: TGTGCCAGCAGCTTCGGCTCCGACGATCAGCCCCAGCATTTT
J: TRBJ2-3; V: TRBV11-2; length: 16; D: TRBD2; size: few; CDR3: CASSASLAGDADTQYF; DNA: TGTGCCAGCAGCGCCTCACTAGCGGGGGACGCAGATACGCAGTATTTT
J: TRBJ2-3; V: TRBV18; length: 13; D: -; size: -; CDR3: CASSPLSGDTQYF; DNA: TGTGCCAGCTCACCCTTAAGCGGAGATACGCAGTATTTT
J: TRBJ1-3; V: TRBV27; length: 14; D: -; size: -; CDR3: CASSSLTGINTIYF; DNA: TGTGCCAGCAGTTCTCTAACAGGGATAAACACCATATATTTT
J: TRBJ2-2; V: TRBV5-1; length: 15; D: -; size: -; CDR3: CASRGGQMNTGELFF; DNA: TGCGCCAGCAGAGGTGGGCAGATGAACACCGGGGAGCTGTTTTTT
J: TRBJ1-4; V: TRBV9; length: 15; D: -; size: -; CDR3: CASSVGVATNEKLFF; DNA: TGTGCCAGCAGCGTTGGAGTGGCAACTAATGAAAAACTGTTTTTT
J: TRBJ2-7; V: TRBV18; length: 13; D: -; size: -; CDR3: CASSPPGQYEQYF; DNA: TGTGCCAGCTCACCACCCGGACAGTACGAGCAGTACTTC
J: TRBJ2-5; V: TRBV7-3; length: 14; D: -; size: few; CDR3: CASSLMGIQETQYF; DNA: TGTGCCAGCAGCTTAATGGGGATCCAAGAGACCCAGTACTTC
J: TRBJ1-6; V: TRBV11-3; length: 15; D: -; size: -; CDR3: CASSLGPKINSPLHF; DNA: TGTGCCAGCAGCTTAGGGCCGAAAATCAATTCACCCCTCCACTTT
J: TRBJ2-7; V: TRBV11-2; length: 13; D: -; size: -; CDR3: CASSLGTVYEQYF; DNA: TGTGCCAGCAGCTTAGGGACAGTCTACGAGCAGTACTTC
J: TRBJ2-5; V: TRBV11-2; length: 14; D: -; size: -; CDR3: CASSLNLYQETQYF; DNA: TGTGCCAGCAGCCTTAATCTATACCAAGAGACCCAGTACTTC
J: TRBJ1-2; V: TRBV19; length: 19; D: -; size: -; CDR3: CASMDRLGWGVRIDYGYTF; DNA: TGTGCCAGTATGGATCGACTAGGGTGGGGCGTAAGAATTGACTATGGCTACACCTTC
J: TRBJ1-2; V: TRBV5-1; length: 16; D: -; size: -; CDR3: CASSSADGQANYGYTF; DNA: TGCGCCAGCAGCTCTGCTGACGGACAAGCTAACTATGGCTACACCTTC
J: TRBJ1-1; V: TRBV6-1; length: 11; D: -; size: few; CDR3: CASSERFKAFF; DNA: TGTGCCAGCAGTGAAAGGTTTAAAGCTTTCTTT
J: TRBJ1-2; V: TRBV14; length: 13; D: TRBD1; size: -; CDR3: CASSPGTGPGYTF; DNA: TGTGCCAGCAGCCCCGGGACAGGACCGGGCTACACCTTC
J: TRBJ1-2; V: TRBV4-3; length: 15; D: -; size: -; CDR3: CASSQGTFHSGGYTF; DNA: TGCGCCAGCAGCCAAGGGACATTCCATTCGGGTGGCTACACCTTC
J: TRBJ1-5; V: TRBV19; length: 14; D: -; size: few; CDR3: CASMWFSRPGTQHF; DNA: TGTGCCAGTATGTGGTTTTCTAGGCCGGGGACCCAGCATTTT
J: TRBJ2-7; V: TRBV6-5; length: 12; D: -; size: -; CDR3: CASRARGHEQYF; DNA: TGTGCCAGCAGGGCCAGAGGTCACGAGCAGTACTTC
J: TRBJ2-6; V: TRBV7-3; length: 14; D: -; size: -; CDR3: CASSLTRGANVLTF; DNA: TGTGCCAGCAGCTTAACAAGAGGGGCCAACGTCCTGACTTTC
J: TRBJ2-7; V: TRBV19; length: 15; D: TRBD1; size: -; CDR3: CASSIARGQAYEQYF; DNA: TGTGCCAGTAGTATAGCAAGAGGACAGGCCTACGAGCAGTACTTC
J: TRBJ2-5; V: TRBV5-1; length: 11; D: -; size: -; CDR3: CASSLQETQYF; DNA: TGCGCCAGCAGCTTACAAGAGACCCAGTACTTC
J: TRBJ1-2; V: TRBV29-1; length: 13; D: -; size: -; CDR3: CSVVAWGPDGYTF; DNA: TGCAGCGTTGTCGCATGGGGGCCCGACGGCTACACCTTC
J: TRBJ2-1; V: TRBV5-1; length: 16; D: TRBD2; size: -; CDR3: CASSLTPSGGGNEQFF; DNA: TGCGCCAGCAGCTTGACGCCTAGCGGGGGGGGCAATGAGCAGTTCTTC
J: TRBJ2-2; V: TRBV2; length: 13; D: -; size: -; CDR3: CASDSPNTGELFF; DNA: TGTGCCAGCGACAGCCCGAACACCGGGGAGCTGTTTTTT
J: TRBJ1-5; V: TRBV7-2; length: 14; D: -; size: few; CDR3: CASSLNVGNQPQHF; DNA: TGTGCCAGCAGCTTAAACGTGGGCAATCAGCCCCAGCATTTT
J: TRBJ1-3; V: TRBV6-5; length: 13; D: -; size: once; CDR3: CASSPINGNTIYF; DNA: TGTGCCAGCAGCCCAATAAATGGAAACACCATATATTTT
J: TRBJ2-7; V: TRBV19; length: 11; D: TRBD1; size: -; CDR3: CASSNRGREYF; DNA: TGTGCCAGTAGTAACAGGGGAAGGGAGTACTTC
J: TRBJ2-3; V: TRBV10-3; length: 12; D: -; size: -; CDR3: CAVRDLADTQYF; DNA: TGTGCCGTCCGGGACCTCGCAGATACGCAGTATTTT
J: TRBJ2-3; V: TRBV11-1; length: 11; D: -; size: -; CDR3: CASSLSDTQYF; DNA: TGTGCCAGCAGCCTATCAGATACGCAGTATTTT
J: TRBJ2-7; V: TRBV5-4; length: 17; D: -; size: -; CDR3: CASSTGIPTRSSYEQYF; DNA: TGTGCCAGCAGCACCGGGATCCCCACTCGGAGCTCCTACGAGCAGTACTTC
J: TRBJ2-7; V: TRBV11-2; length: 14; D: TRBD2; size: -; CDR3: CASSLGLAGYEQYF; DNA: TGTGCCAGCAGCCTTGGACTAGCGGGTTACGAGCAGTACTTC
J: TRBJ2-3; V: TRBV11-1; length: 17; D: TRBD1; size: -; CDR3: CASRPSYRDRGRDTQYF; DNA: TGTGCCAGCAGACCGAGTTACCGGGACAGGGGGCGCGATACGCAGTATTTT
J: TRBJ1-4; V: TRBV7-2; length: 13; D: -; size: -; CDR3: CASSLDRSENLFF; DNA: TGTGCCAGCAGCTTAGACAGAAGCGAGAATCTGTTTTTT
J: TRBJ2-5; V: TRBV7-2; length: 14; D: -; size: -; CDR3: CASSLQGGRETQYF; DNA: TGTGCCAGCAGCTTACAGGGGGGGAGAGAGACCCAGTACTTC
J: TRBJ1-1; V: TRBV6-4; length: 13; D: -; size: -; CDR3: CASRRGGDTEAFF; DNA: TGTGCCAGCAGGAGGGGGGGGGACACTGAAGCTTTCTTT
J: TRBJ1-1; V: TRBV25-1; length: 15; D: -; size: -; CDR3: CASSEYTKGNTEAFF; DNA: TGTGCCAGCAGTGAATATACTAAGGGAAACACTGAAGCTTTCTTT
J: TRBJ1-1; V: TRBV5-4; length: 14; D: -; size: once; CDR3: CASSLAGMNTEAFF; DNA: TGTGCCAGCAGCTTAGCGGGCATGAACACTGAAGCTTTCTTT
J: TRBJ1-1; V: TRBV6-6; length: 15; D: -; size: -; CDR3: CASRVLAGMNTEAFF; DNA: TGTGCCAGCAGGGTATTGGCAGGGATGAACACTGAAGCTTTCTTT
J: TRBJ1-1; V: TRBV19; length: 15; D: -; size: -; CDR3: CASSIGVTPNTEAFF; DNA: TGTGCCAGTAGTATAGGTGTGACACCGAACACTGAAGCTTTCTTT
J: TRBJ2-7; V: TRBV7-8; length: 12; D: -; size: -; CDR3: CASSRRQDEQYF; DNA: TGTGCCAGCAGCCGTCGACAGGACGAGCAGTACTTC
J: TRBJ1-1; V: TRBV7-2; length: 15; D: TRBD1; size: medium-sized; CDR3: CASSTGQGAYTEAFF; DNA: TGTGCCAGCAGTACGGGACAGGGGGCGTACACTGAAGCTTTCTTT
J: TRBJ2-5; V: TRBV7-9; length: 16; D: TRBD1; size: once; CDR3: CASSPSTGTGQGTQYF; DNA: TGTGCCAGCAGCCCGTCGACAGGGACGGGGCAAGGGACCCAGTACTTC
J: TRBJ2-7; V: TRBV11-1; length: 14; D: -; size: once; CDR3: CASSPTGPRYEQYF; DNA: TGTGCCAGCAGCCCGACAGGTCCCCGCTACGAGCAGTACTTC
J: TRBJ2-2; V: TRBV5-6; length: 13; D: -; size: -; CDR3: CASSLDVQGELFF; DNA: TGTGCCAGCAGCTTGGATGTCCAGGGGGAGCTGTTTTTT
J: TRBJ2-7; V: TRBV27; length: 13; D: -; size: -; CDR3: CASSHDVPYEQYF; DNA: TGTGCCAGCTCCCATGACGTACCCTACGAGCAGTACTTC
J: TRBJ2-3; V: TRBV2; length: 15; D: TRBD1; size: -; CDR3: CASRIDRASTDTQYF; DNA: TGTGCCAGCAGGATTGACAGGGCTAGCACAGATACGCAGTATTTT
J: TRBJ1-2; V: TRBV20-1; length: 11; D: -; size: -; CDR3: CSVKRGYGYTF; DNA: TGCAGTGTCAAACGGGGGTATGGCTACACCTTC
J: TRBJ2-2; V: TRBV29-1; length: 13; D: -; size: few; CDR3: CSGGLKNTGELFF; DNA: TGCAGCGGCGGACTGAAGAACACCGGGGAGCTGTTTTTT
J: TRBJ1-2; V: TRBV6-5; length: 11; D: TRBD1; size: -; CDR3: CASSQGGGYTF; DNA: TGTGCCAGCAGTCAGGGGGGCGGCTACACCTTC
J: TRBJ2-5; V: TRBV6-1; length: 15; D: TRBD1; size: few; CDR3: CASRPPGTGFETQYF; DNA: TGTGCCAGCAGGCCTCCCGGGACAGGGTTTGAGACCCAGTACTTC
J: TRBJ2-5; V: TRBV18; length: 13; D: -; size: -; CDR3: CASSTAAQETQYF; DNA: TGTGCCAGCTCAACAGCAGCGCAAGAGACCCAGTACTTC